The 18 T cell receptor beta chains below were found in one sample sequenced in a study of CD8 T cells in Susac syndrome (dated by TCRdb to between 2018 and 2020). The receptor library was made with the immunoSEQ multiplex PCR assay. RNA was extracted using the RNeasy kit, and roughly 0.45 to 1 microgram was reverse transcribed with random hexamers. TCRdb handled the public reads itself, with Q25 trimming in fastp and clone calling in MiXCR, and kept productive beta chains. Identical CDR3 proteins give one entry, which carries the most common genes and DNA. The sample table holds 130,000 or so distinct CDR3 sequences, of which approximately 94% were seen once. Together, the top ten hold about 0.098% of the sample. The sample consisted of CD4+ T cells from PBMCs. The receptors derive from a human donor in good health.

The chain is built from TRBV7-2 and TRBJ2-1; no clear D. The CDR3 extends over 15 amino acids. Trimming took off 5 bases at V and 0 bases at J, with 11 bases between the two ends. In germline, CDR1 is SGHTA, CDR2 FQGNSA. CDR3: CASSTAVDSYNEQFF. CDR3 bases: TGTGCCAGCAGCACCGCAGTGGACTCCTACAATGAGCAGTTCTTC.

This chain uses TRBV20-1 with TRBJ1-4; 8 positions match TRBD1. This CDR3 has 15 amino acids. Unmatched junction bases numbered 6, after V lost 6 bases and J lost 0 bases. In germline, CDR1 is DFQATT, CDR2 SNEGSKA (reference sequence). CDR3 bases: TGCAGTGCAGCTGGGACAGGTGCAACTAATGAAAAACTGTTTTTT. This gives the protein CSAAGTGATNEKLFF.

The V and J genes are TRBV2 and TRBJ2-3, with a possible D match to TRBD2 (6 bases). The germline V gene encodes CDR1 SNHLY and CDR2 FYNNEI. V lost 4 bases, J lost 5 bases, and 16 bases lay in between. The CDR3 loop spans 15 amino acids. CDR3 residues: CASSVEGPQIDTQYF. The DNA of the CDR3 is TGTGCCAGCAGTGTGGAGGGCCCTCAAATAGATACGCAGTATTTT.

This clonotype was recorded only once. The chain combines TRBV3-1 with TRBJ2-7; 14 bases are shared with TRBD2. V shed 4 bases, J shed 6 bases, and the junction held 5 bases outside the gene matches. Germline assignment: CDR1 LGHDT and CDR2 YNNKEL (reference sequence). This CDR3 comprises 15 residues. The chain's CDR3 is CASSLGLAGGGEQYF. In DNA form, the CDR3 reads TGTGCCAGCAGCCTTGGACTAGCGGGAGGAGGCGAGCAGTACTTC.

The chain employs TRBV5-1 and TRBJ1-1; D is possibly TRBD1 (6 bases). The V and J ends lost 3 bases and 0 bases respectively, with 12 bases between them. This CDR3 contains 15 residues. Germline CDR1 SGHRS, CDR2 YFSETQ. The CDR3: CASSYTGTLNTEAFF. The CDR3 nucleotides read TGCGCCAGCAGCTACACCGGGACACTGAACACTGAAGCTTTCTTT. The whole variable domain, filled in from reference TRBV5-1 and TRBJ1-1, reads KAGVTQTPRYLIKTRGQQVTLSCSPISGHRSVSWYQQTPGQGLQFLFEYFSETQRNKGNFPGRFSGRQFSNSRSEMNVSTLELGDSALYLCASSYTGTLNTEAFFGQGTRLTVV.

Only a few counts were recorded for this clonotype. The rearrangement uses TRBV18 and TRBJ2-5; D may correspond to TRBD1 or TRBD2 (5 bases each). Trimming pared 3 bases from V and 1 base from J, leaving 6 bases between. The CDR3 is made up of 13 amino acids. Per germline, CDR1 KGHSH and CDR2 LQKENI. In DNA, the CDR3 is TGTGCCAGCTCACCGGGACCCCAAGAGACCCAGTACTTC. Translating it yields CASSPGPQETQYF.

The V gene is TRBV4-3, the J gene TRBJ2-1, with 10 nucleotides matching TRBD1. V was clipped by 1 base and J by 8 bases; unmatched bases: 5. CDR1 and CDR2 from the germline V gene are LGHNA and YSLEER. The CDR3 is 15 amino acids. The CDR3 DNA sequence: TGCGCCAGCAGCCAAGGACAGGGGGCATTCGATGAGCAGTTCTTC. This sequence encodes CASSQGQGAFDEQFF.

The chain is built from TRBV9 and TRBJ1-2; TRBD1 matches 7 bases. In germline, CDR1 is SGDLS, CDR2 YYNGEE. The CDR3 extends over 18 amino acids. Trimming removed 3 bases from V and 2 bases from J; junction bases left unmatched: 16. CDR3 region: CASSENIPGQTTNYGYTF. In DNA form, the CDR3 reads TGTGCCAGCAGCGAAAACATTCCGGGACAGACAACAAACTATGGCTACACCTTC. The full variable domain, its missing parts supplied by reference TRBV9 and TRBJ1-2, is DSGVTQTPKHLITATGQRVTLRCSPRSGDLSVYWYQQSLDQGLQFLIQYYNGEERAKGNILERFSAQQFPDLHSELNLSSLELGDSALYFCASSENIPGQTTNYGYTFGSGTRLTVV.

The chain recombines TRBV9 with TRBJ2-1; D possibly corresponds to TRBD2 (5 bases). The CDR3 is 14 amino acids. Trimming pared 0 bases from V and 8 bases from J, leaving 12 bases between. CDR1 SGDLS and CDR2 YYNGEE come from the germline V gene. CDR3 in DNA: TGTGCCAGCAGCGTAGCGGGGTCTAGTGATGAGCAGTTCTTC. Its translation is CASSVAGSSDEQFF.

This clonotype was observed a handful of times. The chain has TRBV2 and TRBJ2-7; 10 bases map to TRBD1. Germline loops: CDR1 SNHLY, CDR2 FYNNEI. After removal of 5 bases from V and 5 bases from J, the junction contained 6 bases not matched to a gene. CDR3 length: 14 amino acids. CDR3 DNA: TGTGCCAGCAGTCCCGGGACAGGGGCCCACGAGCAGTACTTC. Translating it yields CASSPGTGAHEQYF. Together with reference TRBV2 and TRBJ2-7, the CDR3 gives the full variable domain: EPEVTQTPSHQVTQMGQEVILRCVPISNHLYFYWYRQILGQKVEFLVSFYNNEISEKSEIFDDQFSVERPDGSNFTLKIRSTKLEDSAMYFCASSPGTGAHEQYFGPGTRLTVT.

The chain is built from TRBV11-3 and TRBJ2-3; 8 bases line up with TRBD2. The CDR3 contains 16 residues. CDR1 is SGHNT, CDR2 YENEEA, per germline. Losses at the gene ends were 7 bases for V and 6 bases for J; bases not matched to a gene: 15. The CDR3 loop is CASTSGGAGDRDTQYF. CDR3 bases: TGTGCCAGCACCTCCGGGGGGGCGGGAGACCGGGATACGCAGTATTTT.

V usage is TRBV5-1 and J usage is TRBJ1-3, with 8 bases matching TRBD1. V lost 3 bases and J lost 0; bases outside the gene matches: 5. The V gene's germline CDR1 is SGHRS and CDR2 YFSETQ. The CDR3 consists of 16 residues. Here the CDR3 reads CASSWGDRSSGNTIYF. CDR3 DNA: TGCGCCAGCAGCTGGGGGGACAGGAGCTCTGGAAACACCATATATTTT.

The chain combines TRBV12-3 or TRBV12-4 with TRBJ2-5; unclear D gene. Trimming took off 0 bases at V and 2 bases at J, with 7 bases between the two ends. The CDR3 runs 14 residues. The CDR3 loop is CASSLALSQETQYF. CDR3 nucleotides: TGTGCCAGCAGTTTAGCGCTAAGTCAAGAGACCCAGTACTTC.

The CDR3 is CASSRRGGGNTQYF. The CDR3 DNA sequence: TGTGCCAGCAGTCGACGCGGGGGGGGTAATACGCAGTATTTT. V gene TRBV28 combines with J gene TRBJ2-3, with TRBD2 identical over 9 bases. CDR3 length equals 14 residues. The germline gives CDR1 MDHEN, CDR2 SYDVKM. Trimming removed 5 bases from V and 7 bases from J; junction bases left unmatched: 7. Full variable domain (remainder filled in from reference TRBV28 and TRBJ2-3): DVKVTQSSRYLVKRTGEKVFLECVQDMDHENMFWYRQDPGLGLRLIYFSYDVKMKEKGDIPEGYSVSREKKERFSLILESASTNQTSMYLCASSRRGGGNTQYFGPGTRLTVL.

This clonotype has more than one count but fewer than ten. This rearrangement joins TRBV4-3 to TRBJ2-7; 8 nucleotides match TRBD1. V shed 8 bases, J shed 1 base, and the junction held 7 bases outside the gene matches. Germline V gives CDR1 LGHNA, CDR2 YSLEER. The CDR3 consists of 14 residues. The CDR3 here is CASPSGQVSYEQYF. The CDR3 nucleotides read TGCGCCAGCCCCTCGGGACAGGTATCCTACGAGCAGTACTTC.

The V gene is TRBV6-6, the J gene TRBJ2-3; D is undetermined. Trimming shortened V by 5 bases and J by 2 bases, and 17 bases separated the two germline ends. Germline V gene lookup returns CDR1 MNHNY and CDR2 SVGAGI (reference sequence). The CDR3 runs to 16 residues. CDR3 sequence (DNA): TGTGCCAGCAGTCTGGGCGTGAACAGAATCACAGATACGCAGTATTTT. It translates to CASSLGVNRITDTQYF.

This clonotype appeared once. The V gene is TRBV12-5, the J gene TRBJ2-2; D is possibly TRBD2 (7 bases). There are 16 residues in the CDR3. Germline V CDR1 and CDR2: LGHNT, FRNRAP. Deletions cut 7 bases from V and 5 bases from J, with 20 bases between. DNA of the CDR3: TGTGCTAGTGCCCCCCCGGAGGGGGGGTTTACCGGGGAGCTGTTTTTT. Its protein product is CASAPPEGGFTGELFF.

The J gene is TRBJ2-2, the V gene TRBV6-5, with a tentative D call TRBD1 (6 bases). This CDR3 comprises 18 residues. Germline V gene lookup returns CDR1 MNHEY and CDR2 SVGAGI. Trimming left V 1 base short and J 1 base short, with 16 bases between. This chain's CDR3 is CASSYLPPGRGNTGELFF. CDR3 DNA sequence: TGTGCCAGCAGTTACTTACCCCCGGGCAGGGGGAACACCGGGGAGCTGTTTTTT.